This T cell receptor beta chain was profiled in a study of blood T cell repertoires in COVID-19 (TCRdb year 2020). Turning to the overall study: Collaborator samples came from the United States, Italy and Spain and covered acute and convalescent phases of COVID-19. The sample metadata nearly always contained a de-identified subject ID, COVID-19 status, age in years and sex. Where HLA class I and class II types were available, the types were taken from metadata supplied by the sample provider, not from assay-based typing. The dataset comprised deeply sampled blood TCRbeta repertoires from subjects exposed to, actively infected with, or recovered from COVID-19. The samples were drawn from the first 160 participants of the ongoing ImmuneRACE study and from more than 1,000 subjects provided by 6 global collaborators. The repertoires were released in a freely available public database intended as a resource for research on the immune response to SARS-CoV-2. The material from the prospective study consisted of cDNA or gDNA derived from T cells, B-cell-depleted T cells, or PBMCs. General findings and caveats noted by the study authors: The amount of clinical and demographic metadata varied by source and participant and was provided uncurated.

For this clone: Its recognized antigen is unknown. Base-call qualities are not available, and no considerably larger clone is one nucleotide away.

TCRbeta CDR3 regions were amplified from genomic DNA using the immunoSEQ Assay, a bias-controlled multiplex PCR. In the original analysis: Nucleated cell counts per sample were estimated from amplification of reference gene primers within the assay. Sequence reads were collapsed and filtered to measure the absolute abundance of every unique TCRbeta CDR3 rearrangement. For each sample, productive Simpson clonality was calculated as the square root of Simpson's diversity index over productive rearrangements. Imported from immuneACCESS, the table was reduced by TCRdb to in-frame sequences with V and J called. These copies leave out some clones; in studies compared against another copy, an unresolved V gene accounts for under half, and the cause of the remainder is not known. V and J calls and clone size are those listed in that table; D and trimming were worked out from the DNA. The sample yields roughly 250,000 clones; 85% to 90% were counted once. The ten largest account for approximately 1.5% of the sample.

CDR3 length: 15 amino acids, cysteine to phenylalanine. This entry keeps only the CDR3 DNA: 45 bases, framed from base 1. CDR1 SGHAT and CDR2 FQNNGV were looked up in the germline V gene. V is reduced by 5 bases and J by 0 bases, leaving a spacing of 11 bases between them. In the prospective study, participants were roughly 18 to 100 years old, resided in approximately 22 geographic areas of the United States, and were enrolled through a virtual design. To assign participants to cohorts, the prospective study relied on clinical history that participants themselves reported in a screening survey and a study questionnaire. For ImmuneRACE Cohort 3, a participant was defined as recovered based on two consecutive negative NP/OP PCR tests, clearance by a healthcare professional, or resolution of symptoms. In the prospective study, whole blood, serum and a nasopharyngeal or oropharyngeal swab were collected from each participant by mobile phlebotomists. Over a roughly 2-month period, participants in the prospective study had the option of providing additional blood draws and questionnaires. Blood samples from the prospective study were shipped frozen or at room temperature prior to DNA extraction.

The chain is assembled from TRBV11-2 and TRBJ2-1, and TRBD1 may be the D gene, going by 6 matching bases. Sequenced sample: PBMCs or T cells enriched from blood (not recorded which). The sequence derives from a woman aged 45-59 years who had recovered from COVID-19. For the CDR3, the sequence is CASSRGQSSYNEQFF. The DNA reads as follows: TGTGCCAGCAGCCGAGGACAGAGCTCCTACAATGAGCAGTTCTTC.